Presented here are 20 T cell receptor beta chains from one specimen sequenced in a study of post-analysis software for immune sequencing data. Regarding the study as a whole: With TRBV5-6, TRBV5-1 and TRBV20-1 included, 4 or 5 TRBV segments were more frequent in patients than in controls.

Unique molecular identifiers tagged the TCR beta cDNA libraries. TCRdb reanalysed the PCR reads using MiXCR and keeps one entry per CDR3 protein. Among about 770,000 distinct CDR3 sequences listed, under 60% were seen once. Antigen specificity for these receptors is unknown. Sequenced material: blood. These receptors were taken from a girl aged 10 to 17 with multiple sclerosis.

This clonotype was detected once. This chain uses TRBV27 with TRBJ2-5; 7 positions agree with TRBD2. From germline, CDR1 is MNHEY and CDR2 SMNVEV (reference sequence). With 6 bases clipped from V and 2 bases from J, the junction kept 6 bases outside the gene matches. The length of the CDR3 is 14 residues. CDR3 sequence: CASRPEGGQETQYF. CDR3 in DNA: TGTGCCAGCAGGCCGGAGGGAGGGCAAGAGACCCAGTACTTC.

The gene calls are TRBV18 and TRBJ2-7; TRBD2 matches at 8 bases. The CDR3 is made up of 16 amino acids. The V segment lost 1 base and the J segment 2 bases; nucleotides outside the gene matches: 7. The germline V gene has CDR1 KGHSH and CDR2 LQKENI. The CDR3 DNA reads as TGTGCCAGCTCACCACTGGGTAGCGGGGTCACCTACGAGCAGTACTTC. Residues: CASSPLGSGVTYEQYF.

V gene TRBV20-1 combines with J gene TRBJ2-7; TRBD2 matches at 12 bases. CDR3 length equals 14 residues. CDR1 and CDR2 (germline): DFQATT, SNEGSKA (reference sequence). J gave up 4 bases and V 5 bases, and 6 bases lay outside the gene matches. CDR3 bases: TGCAGTGCTGATGGACTAGCGGGAAATTACGAGCAGTACTTC. It is translated as CSADGLAGNYEQYF.

The CDR3 reads CASSLNGGEQFF. As DNA, the CDR3 is TGTGCCAGCAGCTTGAATGGGGGTGAGCAGTTCTTC. The chain has TRBV7-9 and TRBJ2-1; D may be TRBD1 or TRBD2 (5 bases each). V was shortened by 3 bases and J by 9 bases, with 9 bases between the two germline ends. Germline V gives CDR1 SEHNR, CDR2 FQNEAQ (reference sequence). The CDR3 extends over 12 amino acids.

This clonotype showed up just a few times. V and J are TRBV20-1 and TRBJ2-7; TRBD2 matches at 10 bases. V lost 3 bases to trimming and J lost 3 bases; unmatched junction nucleotides: 8. Germline-derived CDR1 and CDR2 are DFQATT and SNEGSKA (reference sequence). The CDR3 contains 15 residues. CDR3 protein: CSASPPAGGIYEQYF. The CDR3 bases are TGCAGTGCTAGCCCTCCAGCGGGAGGGATCTACGAGCAGTACTTC.

V gene TRBV7-9 combines with J gene TRBJ2-7, with a tentative D call TRBD2 (6 bases). Trimming left V 3 bases short and J 1 base short, with 13 bases between. Per the germline V gene, CDR1 is SEHNR and CDR2 is FQNEAQ (reference sequence). CDR3 length: 15 amino acids. The DNA of the CDR3 is TGTGCCAGCAGCTTCGCGGAGGGCCCGTCCTACGAGCAGTACTTC. The encoded protein is CASSFAEGPSYEQYF.

The chain couples TRBV15 to TRBJ2-5; 7 nucleotides match TRBD1. TRBJ2-7 matches the DNA end more closely, so the J call is doubtful. The CDR3 has 15 amino acids. CDR1 is LNHNV and CDR2 is YYDKDF in the germline V gene (reference sequence). CDR3 protein: CATSRVAGGGYEQYF. The CDR3 DNA reads TGTGCCACCAGCAGAGTCGCAGGGGGTGGATACGAGCAGTACTTC.

V and J are TRBV9 and TRBJ2-7; 15 positions agree with TRBD2. The germline gives CDR1 SGDLS, CDR2 YYNGEE. J lost 5 bases, V lost 3 bases, and 9 bases had no gene match. The CDR3 contains 17 residues. The CDR3 loop reads CASSGVGLAGGPHEQYF. As DNA, the CDR3 is TGTGCCAGCAGCGGAGTGGGACTAGCGGGGGGTCCACACGAGCAGTACTTC.

The chain joins TRBV12-3 or TRBV12-4 to TRBJ1-2, with TRBD1 matching 8 bases. CDR3 length equals 15 residues. The V segment lost 3 bases and the J segment 3 bases; nucleotides outside the gene matches: 6. The CDR3 sequence is CASSFVQGAHYGYTF. CDR3 nucleotides: TGTGCCAGCAGTTTTGTCCAGGGGGCCCACTATGGCTACACCTTC.

Only one count was recorded for this clonotype. CDR3 residues: CSARGPWGGSTDTQYF. The CDR3 region has the DNA TGCAGTGCTAGAGGGCCCTGGGGGGGAAGCACAGATACGCAGTATTTT. The chain recombines TRBV20-1 with TRBJ2-3, with 7 bases lining up with TRBD2. With 1 base clipped from V and 0 bases from J, the junction kept 7 bases outside the gene matches. Germline V gene sequence: CDR1 DFQATT, CDR2 SNEGSKA (reference sequence). This CDR3 has 16 residues.

This clonotype was counted a few times. This chain uses TRBV6-2 or TRBV6-3 with TRBJ2-7; 8 bases are a match to TRBD2. Germline values: CDR1 MNHEY, CDR2 SVGEGT. This CDR3 region has 18 residues. Unmatched junction bases numbered 11, after V lost 0 bases and J lost 1 base. CDR3 amino acids: CASSYSMVSGGRSYEQYF. CDR3 nucleotides: TGTGCCAGCAGTTACTCGATGGTCAGCGGGGGTCGATCCTACGAGCAGTACTTC.

This chain connects TRBV10-2 to TRBJ2-5; 8 positions agree with TRBD1. The CDR3 has 15 residues. J gave up 5 bases and V 8 bases, and 13 bases lay outside the gene matches. Germline values: CDR1 WSHSY, CDR2 SAAADI. The CDR3 sequence: CASVDRAHLGETQYF. In DNA form, the CDR3 reads TGCGCCAGCGTGGACAGGGCCCACCTCGGTGAGACCCAGTACTTC.

As regards this clonotype: An end of the junction does not agree with germline; a read error may underlie this. The V call is TRBV12-3 or TRBV12-4, the J call TRBJ1-2; D is unresolved. This CDR3 contains 14 residues. Here the CDR3 reads CASTLGQTPRGYTF. The CDR3 nucleotides are TGTGCCAGCACTTTAGGCCAGACTCCGCGCGGGTACACCTTC.

This chain uses TRBV4-3 with TRBJ1-1; 8 bases map to TRBD1. In germline, CDR1 is LGHNA, CDR2 YSLEER. This CDR3 has 15 residues. V shed 4 bases and J 1 base; nucleotides not matched to a gene: 5. The CDR3 nucleotides are TGCGCCAGCAGCCCCGTGACAGGGGCGAACACTGAAGCTTTCTTT. Translated, it gives CASSPVTGANTEAFF.

The gene calls are TRBV7-8 and TRBJ1-1, with D tentatively TRBD1 (5 bases). Germline assignment: CDR1 SGHVS and CDR2 FQNEAQ. This CDR3 contains 14 residues. Trimming took 4 bases from V and 3 from J, leaving 12 bases between them. CDR3 region: CASSSPGKDTEAFF. The CDR3 DNA sequence: TGTGCCAGCAGCTCCCCAGGGAAGGACACTGAAGCTTTCTTT. The variable domain in full, with the rest retrieved from reference TRBV7-8 and TRBJ1-1, is GAGVSQSPRYKVAKRGQDVALRCDPISGHVSLFWYQQALGQGPEFLTYFQNEAQLDKSGLPSDRFFAERPEGSVSTLKIQRTQQEDSAVYLCASSSPGKDTEAFFGQGTRLTVV.

The chain has TRBV28 and TRBJ2-7; D remains unclear. The CDR3 extends over 13 amino acids. Looked up from germline, CDR1 is MDHEN and CDR2 is SYDVKM. The V end lost 5 bases, the J end lost 3 bases, and 11 bases lay between the germline ends. CDR3 loop: CASSGRLSYEQYF. The CDR3 DNA sequence: TGTGCCAGCAGTGGGCGGTTGAGCTACGAGCAGTACTTC.

The V gene is TRBV6-1, the J gene TRBJ1-2; D is undetermined. Germline loops: CDR1 MNHNS, CDR2 SASEGT. The V and J ends lost 0 bases and 7 bases respectively, with 12 bases between them. The CDR3 has 14 residues. The chain's CDR3 is CASSEAILRFGYTF. The CDR3 bases are TGTGCCAGCAGTGAAGCGATCCTGAGGTTTGGCTACACCTTC.

This clonotype was recorded a few times. The rearrangement joins TRBV19 to TRBJ2-1; TRBD2 aligns across 8 bases. Losses at the gene ends were 0 bases for V and 6 bases for J; bases not matched to a gene: 7. The CDR3 spans 16 residues. Germline CDR1 is LNHDA and CDR2 is SQIVND (reference sequence). The CDR3 region is CASSIEPGLVTNEQFF. In nucleotides, the CDR3 is TGTGCCAGTAGTATAGAACCGGGACTAGTTACCAATGAGCAGTTCTTC.

The chain links TRBV20-1 to TRBJ2-5; unclear D gene. The J call may be faulty, since TRBJ2-7 better matches the DNA end. Germline values: CDR1 DFQATT, CDR2 SNEGSKA (reference sequence). The CDR3 loop spans 14 amino acids. CDR3 protein: CSASPQLSRYEQYF. CDR3 sequence (DNA): TGCAGTGCTAGCCCCCAGTTAAGTAGGTACGAGCAGTACTTC.

CDR3 residues: CASSQERSSANYGYTF. CDR3 nucleotide sequence: TGCGCCAGCAGCCAAGAAAGGAGTTCCGCTAACTATGGCTACACCTTC. The chain carries TRBV4-3 and TRBJ1-2; D is ambiguous. Looked up from germline, CDR1 is LGHNA and CDR2 is YSLEER. The CDR3 is 16 amino acids. V lost 0 bases and J lost 0, with 11 bases in between.